The 14 T cell receptor beta chains below all came from one sample that was sequenced in a study of shared clonotypes between healthy human individuals. The protocol was immunoSEQ multiplex PCR, while the TCRdb copy is restricted to in-frame clones and leaves out a portion. The data show approximately 340,000 clones, around 70% seen once. Input material: memory CD4+ T cells sorted from blood. As to subset: CD45RA-negative fraction. These TCRs come from a young man in good health.

The chain joins TRBV27 to TRBJ1-4; TRBD1 is a possible D gene (5 bases). This CDR3 contains 14 residues. Germline loops: CDR1 MNHEY, CDR2 SMNVEV (reference sequence). V was trimmed by 3 bases and J by 2 bases, leaving 7 bases between them. This chain's CDR3 is CASSFRGTNEKLFF. CDR3 nucleotide sequence: TGTGCCAGCAGTTTCCGGGGGACTAATGAAAAACTGTTTTTT.

This chain links TRBV19 with TRBJ2-7, with 7 bases lining up with TRBD1. CDR1 LNHDA and CDR2 SQIVND come from the germline V gene (reference sequence). The CDR3 is made up of 14 amino acids. The trim removed 5 bases at V and 0 bases at J, leaving 4 bases unmatched. CDR3 sequence (DNA): TGTGCCAGTAGTGCAGGGGGAACCTCCTACGAGCAGTACTTC. Protein product: CASSAGGTSYEQYF.

This clone has just a few counts. The V call is TRBV10-3, the J call TRBJ1-2; TRBD1 matches 8 bases. CDR3 length equals 13 residues. V shed 4 bases, J shed 5 bases, and the junction held 3 bases outside the gene matches. Germline-derived CDR1 and CDR2 are ENHRY and SYGVKD. DNA for the CDR3: TGTGCCATCAGTGGGGGACAGGCGTATGGCTACACCTTC. This encodes CAISGGQAYGYTF.

J is TRBJ2-6 and V is TRBV7-8, with D possibly being TRBD1 (7 bases). The CDR3 runs to 20 residues. Trimming left V 0 bases short and J 8 bases short, with 26 bases between. The V gene's germline CDR1 is SGHVS and CDR2 FQNEAQ. The DNA of the CDR3 is TGTGCCAGCAGCTTAGCGCGGGACAGTCAATGGAGAAAGGTGCCCAACGTCCTGACTTTC. This sequence encodes CASSLARDSQWRKVPNVLTF.

V gene TRBV10-1 combines with J gene TRBJ1-5, with 8 bases identical to TRBD1. CDR3 length: 15 residues. Germline V gene data show CDR1 as WNHNN and CDR2 as SYGVQD (reference sequence). V lost 5 bases and J lost 3; bases outside the gene matches: 6. The DNA of the CDR3 is TGCGCCAGCAGTCCCCGGGACAGGACCAATCAGCCCCAGCATTTT. This gives the protein CASSPRDRTNQPQHF.

The chain recombines TRBV28 with TRBJ2-7; tentatively, D is TRBD2 (5 bases). CDR3 size: 11 residues. The V gene lost 5 bases and the J gene lost 4 bases, with 6 bases spanning the gap. Per the germline V gene, CDR1 is MDHEN and CDR2 is SYDVKM. The CDR3 reads CASSREYEQYF. The DNA for the CDR3 is TGTGCCAGCAGTAGGGAGTACGAGCAGTACTTC.

The gene calls are TRBV28 and TRBJ2-5, with 8 bases lining up with TRBD2. Germline loops: CDR1 MDHEN, CDR2 SYDVKM. The CDR3 has 21 amino acids. J lost 3 bases, V lost 3 bases, and 24 bases had no gene match. The CDR3 loop is CASSLTLTPGYSGTKKETQYF. DNA for the CDR3: TGTGCCAGCAGTTTGACGCTCACGCCAGGGTATAGCGGGACAAAGAAAGAGACCCAGTACTTC.

The chain carries TRBV7-2 and TRBJ2-7; 7 bases match TRBD2. J was trimmed by 4 bases and V by 3 bases; bases with no gene match: 9. Germline V gives CDR1 SGHTA, CDR2 FQGNSA. The CDR3 totals 15 residues. The CDR3 nucleotides are TGTGCCAGCAGCTTTGAAGCGGGGACTTTTTACGAGCAGTACTTC. Amino acid sequence: CASSFEAGTFYEQYF.

This clone appeared a single time. The chain combines TRBV27 with TRBJ2-3, with TRBD2 identical over 10 bases. Trimming took 3 bases from V and 6 from J; bases not matched to a gene: 6. The CDR3 is 15 residues long. The germline V gene encodes CDR1 MNHEY and CDR2 SMNVEV (reference sequence). CDR3 in amino acids: CASSFSGRGWDTQYF. The CDR3 bases are TGTGCCAGCAGTTTCAGCGGGAGGGGTTGGGATACGCAGTATTTT.

V is TRBV7-9 and J is TRBJ1-1, with unresolved D. This CDR3 is 16 amino acids long. V was pared by 0 bases and J by 1 base, with 12 bases between. Germline loops: CDR1 SEHNR, CDR2 FQNEAQ (reference sequence). The CDR3 here is CASSLALHSGNTEAFF. Here the CDR3 DNA reads TGTGCCAGCAGCTTAGCGCTTCACAGTGGGAACACTGAAGCTTTCTTT. Based on the CDR3 plus reference TRBV7-9 and TRBJ1-1, the full variable domain is DTGVSQNPRHKITKRGQNVTFRCDPISEHNRLYWYRQTLGQGPEFLTYFQNEAQLEKSRLLSDRFSAERPKGSFSTLEIQRTEQGDSAMYLCASSLALHSGNTEAFFGQGTRLTVV.

The chain couples TRBV7-9 to TRBJ2-1; possibly TRBD1 for D (6 bases). V lost 4 bases and J lost 1, with 17 bases in between. CDR1 is SEHNR, CDR2 FQNEAQ, per germline (reference sequence). The CDR3 sequence is 17 residues long. The CDR3 DNA follows: TGTGCCAGCAGCTCCCCCGTACGGACAGTTTCCTACAATGAGCAGTTCTTC. This translates into CASSSPVRTVSYNEQFF.

The genes are TRBV21-1 and TRBJ2-7; TRBD2 reflects the table's D call only, with no check against the DNA. TRBV21-1 is termed a pseudogene. The CDR3 totals 19 residues. The CDR3 DNA follows: TGTGCCAGCAGCAAAGGTGGGGCGAGCCGGGAGACGGAACCCTACGAGCAGTACTTC. Its protein is CASSKGGASRETEPYEQYF.

This clone was counted only a few times. This chain's CDR3 is CASSQSLQETQYF. The DNA for the CDR3 is TGTGCCAGCTCCCAAAGCCTCCAAGAGACCCAGTACTTC. This chain uses TRBV27 with TRBJ2-5; no firm D call. The germline V gene has CDR1 MNHEY and CDR2 SMNVEV (reference sequence). The CDR3 contains 13 residues. V dropped 8 bases and J dropped 1 base, with 11 bases sitting between them.

This clone was picked up a small number of times. The rearrangement links TRBV5-5 to TRBJ2-5; 8 positions match TRBD2. The CDR3 length is 14 residues. The germline V gene has CDR1 SGHKS and CDR2 YYEKEE (reference sequence). The junction had 8 bases not matched to a gene; V was cut back by 4 bases and J by 6 bases. CDR3 in DNA: TGTGCCAGCAGCGGGCTAGCGGGCTGGCAGACCCAGTACTTC. Residues: CASSGLAGWQTQYF.